Reported below is one T cell receptor beta chain. This entry belongs to a study of Ad26.COV2.S vaccination and SARS-CoV-2 variants. Profiled with immunoSEQ multiplex PCR; TCRdb holds only in-frame clones, not every one. This sample carries approximately 340,000 clones, about 92% of them seen once, and the ten largest clones take around 4.2%. The CDR3 is 17 amino acids. Trimming took 0 bases from V and 6 from J, leaving 15 bases between them. This specimen consisted of peripheral blood, obtained after recovery from COVID-19. The V gene is TRBV23-1, the J gene TRBJ1-6; the D gene is possibly TRBD1 (6 bases). TRBV23-1 is annotated as an ORF whose role is uncertain. The receptor was derived from a human donor who had recovered from COVID-19. The CDR3 reads CASSQSWLGHGNSPLHF. CDR3 sequence (DNA): TGCGCCAGCAGTCAATCTTGGTTGGGACATGGTAATTCACCCCTCCACTTT.